Below, 21 T cell receptor beta chains from the same sample are listed, as sequenced in a study of siplizumab effects on memory and regulatory T cells. The method was immunoSEQ multiplex PCR; TCRdb's version includes in-frame clones alone and lacks a portion of them. The repertoire holds over 95,000 clones, with just under 95% as singletons. Sequenced input: non-Treg CD4+ T cells sorted from blood. The source is a human donor in good health.

The chain links TRBV10-3 to TRBJ2-3, with D perhaps matching TRBD1 or TRBD2 (5 bases each). Per the germline V gene, CDR1 is ENHRY and CDR2 is SYGVKD. The CDR3 runs to 15 residues. The V gene lost 0 bases and the J gene lost 2 bases, with 9 bases spanning the gap. The CDR3 DNA follows: TGTGCCATCAGTGAGTCCCGGGGCATCACAGATACGCAGTATTTT. It is translated as CAISESRGITDTQYF.

V and J are TRBV6-5 and TRBJ2-2; 7 bases are shared with TRBD1. This CDR3 contains 16 residues. Looked up from germline, CDR1 is MNHEY and CDR2 is SVGAGI. Trimming at V came to 4 bases and at J to 0 bases, leaving 5 bases not matched to a gene. The CDR3 spells CASSWDRPANTGELFF. CDR3 sequence (DNA): TGTGCCAGCAGTTGGGACAGACCAGCGAACACCGGGGAGCTGTTTTTT.

V usage is TRBV5-3 and J usage is TRBJ1-2, with 7 bases that match TRBD1. TRBV5-3 is an open reading frame whose function is uncertain. The CDR3 loop spans 16 amino acids. Losses at the gene ends were 4 bases for V and 3 bases for J; bases not matched to a gene: 12. The CDR3, as DNA: TGTGCCAGAAGCGCCTCAAACAGGGGAACGGACTATGGCTACACCTTC. It codes for CARSASNRGTDYGYTF.

The rearrangement joins TRBV10-3 to TRBJ2-1; 16 bases match TRBD2. Germline V lookup: CDR1 ENHRY, CDR2 SYGVKD. V lost 10 bases, J lost 8 bases, and 5 bases stayed unmatched. The CDR3 is made up of 14 amino acids. Here the CDR3 reads CATGTSGGVDEQFF. The CDR3 bases are TGTGCCACCGGGACTAGCGGGGGGGTGGATGAGCAGTTCTTC.

The chain is built from TRBV5-4 and TRBJ2-3; D not certain. Germline V gene data show CDR1 as SGHNT and CDR2 as YYREEE (reference sequence). The CDR3 has 13 residues. The V gene lost 1 base and the J gene lost 4 bases, with 7 bases spanning the gap. CDR3 in DNA: TGTGCCAGCAGCTTGAGTCCGCCAGATACGCAGTATTTT. Encoded protein: CASSLSPPDTQYF.

The V call is TRBV28, the J call TRBJ1-4; 7 bases align to TRBD1. The CDR3 consists of 15 residues. CDR1 and CDR2 from the germline V gene are MDHEN and SYDVKM. V gave up 4 bases and J gave up 2 bases; unmatched junction bases: 4. The CDR3 DNA follows: TGTGCCAGCAGTTCTCAGGGGGGCACTAATGAAAAACTGTTTTTT. It is translated as CASSSQGGTNEKLFF.

The V and J genes are TRBV6-1 and TRBJ1-2; D possibly corresponds to TRBD1 (6 bases). The CDR3 is 15 amino acids. Germline CDR1 is MNHNS and CDR2 is SASEGT. V was clipped by 2 bases and J by 7 bases, with 17 bases between them. The chain's CDR3 is CASSERGQGIGGYTF. For the CDR3, the DNA is TGTGCCAGCAGTGAAAGGGGACAAGGGATTGGTGGCTACACCTTC.

The V and J genes are TRBV10-1 and TRBJ2-2, with 9 bases identical to TRBD2. CDR1 and CDR2 (germline): WNHNN, SYGVQD (reference sequence). V shed 5 bases, J shed 2 bases, and the junction held 12 bases outside the gene matches. This CDR3 comprises 18 residues. The CDR3 reads CASSTLSGGKTNTGELFF. CDR3 DNA sequence: TGCGCCAGCAGTACGCTTAGCGGGGGCAAAACAAACACCGGGGAGCTGTTTTTT.

This rearrangement joins TRBV28 to TRBJ2-5; TRBD1 matches 7 bases. The CDR3 has 15 residues. Looked up from germline, CDR1 is MDHEN and CDR2 is SYDVKM. V shed 7 bases and J 5 bases; nucleotides not matched to a gene: 13. In nucleotides, the CDR3 is TGTGCCAGCAACCTTTTGACAGGGTATAAGGAGACCCAGTACTTC. Protein product: CASNLLTGYKETQYF. The whole variable domain, filled in from reference TRBV28 and TRBJ2-5, reads DVKVTQSSRYLVKRTGEKVFLECVQDMDHENMFWYRQDPGLGLRLIYFSYDVKMKEKGDIPEGYSVSREKKERFSLILESASTNQTSMYLCASNLLTGYKETQYFGPGTRLLVL.

The V call is TRBV5-6, the J call TRBJ1-1; possibly TRBD1 for D (5 bases). CDR3 length: 14 residues. V was shortened by 5 bases and J by 9 bases, with 20 bases between the two germline ends. Germline CDR1 SGHDT, CDR2 YYEEEE. The CDR3 here is CASRAFDSAMKAFF. CDR3 nucleotide sequence: TGTGCCAGCAGGGCCTTCGACAGTGCCATGAAAGCTTTCTTT.

The CDR3 region is CASSQAPNEQFF. The CDR3, as DNA: TGTGCCAGCAGCCAAGCTCCAAATGAGCAGTTCTTC. V and J are TRBV4-2 and TRBJ2-1; D is unresolved. This CDR3 region has 12 residues. Per the germline V gene, CDR1 is LGHNA and CDR2 is YNFKEQ. Trimming left V 1 base short and J 7 bases short, with 5 bases between.

This chain links TRBV6-5 with TRBJ1-2; perhaps TRBD1 as D (6 bases). The length of the CDR3 is 14 residues. Between the trimmed V and J ends, which lost 6 bases and 8 bases, there was a span of 19 bases. Germline CDR1 and CDR2: MNHEY and SVGAGI. The DNA of the CDR3 is TGTGCCAGCAGCGAAAGGGGGGGGTTTAAAGGCTACACCTTC. This gives the protein CASSERGGFKGYTF.

The rearrangement links TRBV2 to TRBJ2-3, with TRBD1 identical over 7 bases. CDR1 is SNHLY, CDR2 FYNNEI, per germline. This CDR3 spans 13 amino acids. J gave up 2 bases and V 8 bases, and 4 bases lay outside the gene matches. The CDR3 reads CASGDSFTDTQYF. The CDR3 DNA is TGTGCCAGCGGGGACAGCTTCACAGATACGCAGTATTTT.

The V and J genes are TRBV19 and TRBJ1-2, with D unclear. Germline CDR1 and CDR2: LNHDA and SQIVND (reference sequence). The CDR3 extends over 15 amino acids. Trimming took 5 bases from V and 0 from J, leaving 13 bases between them. The CDR3 spells CASSPSSRANYGYTF. CDR3 DNA sequence: TGTGCCAGTAGTCCGAGCAGCCGGGCTAACTATGGCTACACCTTC. Based on the CDR3 plus reference TRBV19 and TRBJ1-2, the full variable domain is DGGITQSPKYLFRKEGQNVTLSCEQNLNHDAMYWYRQDPGQGLRLIYYSQIVNDFQKGDIAEGYSVSREKKESFPLTVTSAQKNPTAFYLCASSPSSRANYGYTFGSGTRLTVV.

This clone has a handful of counts. The gene calls are TRBV9 and TRBJ1-1; D ambiguous. Germline V gives CDR1 SGDLS, CDR2 YYNGEE. The CDR3 runs to 14 residues. The V gene lost 2 bases and the J gene lost 0 bases, with 8 bases spanning the gap. This CDR3 is CASSVLQMNTEAFF. CDR3 sequence (DNA): TGTGCCAGCAGCGTTTTACAGATGAACACTGAAGCTTTCTTT.

This chain connects TRBV9 to TRBJ2-3; D unresolved. CDR3 length: 14 amino acids. Trimming left V 3 bases short and J 1 base short, with 9 bases between. Germline V CDR1 and CDR2: SGDLS, YYNGEE. Here the CDR3 reads CASSAPGGTDTQYF. The CDR3 coding sequence is TGTGCCAGCAGCGCGCCGGGCGGCACAGATACGCAGTATTTT.

This rearrangement joins TRBV5-1 to TRBJ2-3; 14 nucleotides line up with TRBD2. The CDR3 consists of 17 residues. V lost 4 bases, J lost 1 base, and 5 bases stayed unmatched. Looked up from germline, CDR1 is SGHRS and CDR2 is YFSETQ. The DNA of the CDR3 is TGCGCCAGCAGCCTAGGACTAGCGGGGGGTCGCACAGATACGCAGTATTTT. Amino acids: CASSLGLAGGRTDTQYF.

The chain recombines TRBV18 with TRBJ2-5; TRBD1 agrees at 8 bases. The germline V gene encodes CDR1 KGHSH and CDR2 LQKENI. The CDR3 spans 18 residues. V was clipped by 6 bases and J by 2 bases; unmatched bases: 17. The CDR3 coding sequence is TGTGCCAGCTCCCAAACCTCGGACAGGGTGGTTCGGCAAGAGACCCAGTACTTC. This gives the protein CASSQTSDRVVRQETQYF.

The chain uses TRBV29-1 and TRBJ1-3, with 9 bases aligning to TRBD1. CDR3 length equals 17 residues. J was trimmed by 0 bases and V by 8 bases; bases with no gene match: 14. Germline V gene lookup returns CDR1 SQVTM and CDR2 ANQGSEA. The CDR3 nucleotides are TGCAGCCCTGGCGGGACAGGGAGGACCATCTCTGGAAACACCATATATTTT. Protein sequence: CSPGGTGRTISGNTIYF.

The rearrangement joins TRBV27 to TRBJ2-1; 10 bases line up with TRBD2. Germline V gene sequence: CDR1 MNHEY, CDR2 SMNVEV (reference sequence). The CDR3 extends over 16 amino acids. V shed 6 bases, J shed 8 bases, and the junction held 13 bases outside the gene matches. The CDR3 nucleotides read TGTGCCAGCAGGCCCCCGGCTAGCGGGGGTGGGGATGAGCAGTTCTTC. Its protein product is CASRPPASGGGDEQFF.

This sequence joins TRBV7-2 and TRBJ1-1; the match to TRBD1 covers 9 bases. Germline V gene lookup returns CDR1 SGHTA and CDR2 FQGNSA. The trim removed 1 base at V and 8 bases at J, leaving 2 bases unmatched. The CDR3 is 13 residues long. CDR3 sequence reads: CASSLVGQGEAFF. For the CDR3, the DNA is TGTGCCAGCAGCTTAGTGGGACAGGGCGAAGCTTTCTTT. Combining the CDR3 with reference TRBV7-2 and TRBJ1-1 gives the whole variable domain GAGVSQSPSNKVTEKGKDVELRCDPISGHTALYWYRQSLGQGLEFLIYFQGNSAPDKSGLPSDRFSAERTGGSVSTLTIQRTQQEDSAVYLCASSLVGQGEAFFGQGTRLTVV.